Presented here are 28 T cell receptor beta chains from one specimen sequenced in a study of blood T cells in healthy people across ages. The authors ran a second PCR of about 7 to 11 cycles using a sample-barcoded 5' primer and a J-beta primer mix. TCRdb reanalysed the 5' RACE reads using MiXCR and keeps one entry per CDR3 protein. The sample lists 1.5 million or so distinct CDR3 sequences, roughly 43% occurring once. The sample consisted of blood. These TCRs come from a woman aged 18-30 years in good health.

As for this clonotype: One base away lies a much larger clone, so this may be a sequencing read error. This sequence joins TRBV10-3 and TRBJ2-3; a possible D gene is TRBD1 (5 bases). The CDR3 extends over 15 amino acids. CDR1 and CDR2 (germline): ENHRY, SYGVKD. V was pared by 0 bases and J by 8 bases, with 15 bases between. CDR3 sequence (DNA): TGTGCCATCAGTGAGTCGGGGCCCCTCCCAGGTACGCAGTATTTT. Amino acid sequence: CAISESGPLPGTQYF.

The chain is built from TRBV6-2 or TRBV6-3 and TRBJ2-5, with 7 bases identical to TRBD1. The end of the DNA fits TRBJ2-7 better, so the J call may be wrong. Germline V gene data show CDR1 as MNHEY and CDR2 as SVGEGT. The CDR3 has 18 residues. DNA of the CDR3: TGTGCCAGCAGTCTATTATCCGGGACAGACCTCTTTGGGTACGAGCAGTACTTC. It translates to CASSLLSGTDLFGYEQYF.

V is TRBV20-1 and J is TRBJ2-4, with D unresolved. V was cut by 8 bases and J by 0 bases, with 20 bases left in between. CDR1 is DFQATT, CDR2 SNEGSKA, per germline (reference sequence). The length of the CDR3 is 16 residues. This CDR3 reads CSSTNPSFLAKNIQYF. The CDR3 DNA is TGCAGTTCAACCAACCCCAGTTTCCTAGCCAAAAACATTCAGTACTTC.

The chain joins TRBV20-1 to TRBJ2-2, with 8 bases matching TRBD2. The germline V gene has CDR1 DFQATT and CDR2 SNEGSKA (reference sequence). The CDR3 loop spans 12 amino acids. J gave up 6 bases and V 4 bases, and 1 base lay outside the gene matches. The DNA of the CDR3 is TGCAGTGCTAAAGCGGGGGCCGGGGAGCTGTTTTTT. It translates to CSAKAGAGELFF.

The J gene is TRBJ2-7, the V gene TRBV20-1; 9 nucleotides align to TRBD2. The CDR3 has 13 residues. Germline CDR1 DFQATT, CDR2 SNEGSKA (reference sequence). Trimming at V came to 7 bases and at J to 7 bases, leaving 11 bases not matched to a gene. In DNA form, the CDR3 reads TGCAGTGTTCCGGCGGGAGGGTACAATGAGCAGTACTTC. Amino acids: CSVPAGGYNEQYF.

This clonotype was detected a few times. This chain joins TRBV12-3 or TRBV12-4 and TRBJ1-1; D gene ambiguous. The V end lost 2 bases, the J end lost 6 bases, and 7 bases lay between the germline ends. The CDR3 runs to 12 residues. The CDR3 nucleotides are TGTGCCAGCAGTTTAAATAGTCCTGAAGCTTTCTTT. Translated, it gives CASSLNSPEAFF.

The chain has TRBV20-1 and TRBJ1-1; tentative D call: TRBD1 (5 bases). Trimming removed 0 bases from V and 7 bases from J, with 12 bases in between. The CDR3 loop spans 13 amino acids. Germline CDR1 reads DFQATT; CDR2 reads SNEGSKA (reference sequence). CDR3 loop: CSARDLGGSEAFF. CDR3 nucleotide sequence: TGCAGTGCTAGAGATCTGGGGGGAAGTGAAGCTTTCTTT.

This clonotype was found a few times. This rearrangement joins TRBV6-5 to TRBJ2-5; tentative D call: TRBD1 (5 bases). V was shortened by 0 bases and J by 4 bases, with 12 bases between the two germline ends. In germline, CDR1 is MNHEY, CDR2 SVGAGI. CDR3 size: 15 residues. CDR3 sequence reads: CASSYSQTVRETQYF. The CDR3 coding sequence is TGTGCCAGCAGTTACTCACAGACAGTCCGAGAGACCCAGTACTTC.

The chain uses TRBV5-5 and TRBJ2-7; D ambiguous. The CDR3 loop spans 14 amino acids. The germline CDR1 and CDR2 sequences are SGHKS and YYEKEE (reference sequence). The V gene lost 5 bases and the J gene lost 1 base, with 13 bases spanning the gap. In DNA, the CDR3 is TGTGCCAGCAGTTTGCTGACTGCTTCCTACGAGCAGTACTTC. Translation: CASSLLTASYEQYF.

The rearrangement uses TRBV21-1 and TRBJ2-7; the table names TRBD1, a call not compared with the DNA. TRBV21-1 is deemed a pseudogene. The CDR3 spans 16 residues. CDR3 protein: CASSKAGGDSSYEQYF. CDR3 sequence (DNA): TGTGCCAGCAGCAAAGCTGGCGGGGACAGCTCCTACGAGCAGTACTTC.

The V call is TRBV12-3 or TRBV12-4, the J call TRBJ2-1; D is possibly TRBD2 (7 bases). V shed 5 bases and J shed 5 bases, with 22 bases lying between them. The CDR3 is 17 amino acids. CDR3 residues: CASSPPRRGPNNNEQFF. CDR3 bases: TGTGCCAGCAGTCCACCCCGGCGGGGGCCAAATAACAATGAGCAGTTCTTC.

The chain couples TRBV6-2 or TRBV6-3 to TRBJ2-5, with unresolved D. The CDR3 runs 14 residues. Germline CDR1 and CDR2: MNHEY and SVGEGT. The V end lost 5 bases, the J end lost 11 bases, and 21 bases lay between the germline ends. The chain's CDR3 is CASSSYHRNNEQYF. The DNA of the CDR3 is TGTGCCAGCAGTAGCTATCACCGGAACAATGAGCAGTACTTC.

This clonotype was found a few times. The chain employs TRBV19 and TRBJ1-2, with TRBD1 matching over 12 bases. CDR1 is LNHDA, CDR2 SQIVND, per germline (reference sequence). V shed 5 bases and J 2 bases; nucleotides not matched to a gene: 6. The CDR3 consists of 16 residues. CDR3 DNA sequence: TGTGCCAGTAGTGTCGGGACAGGGGGCGCCAACTATGGCTACACCTTC. Protein product: CASSVGTGGANYGYTF.

V gene TRBV6-5 combines with J gene TRBJ1-5; D unresolved. This CDR3 is built from 13 residues. The ends were cut back, 0 bases at V and 7 bases at J, with 7 bases in the middle. The V gene's germline CDR1 is MNHEY and CDR2 SVGAGI. CDR3 region: CASSYSPGQPQHF. The DNA for the CDR3 is TGTGCCAGCAGTTACTCCCCCGGGCAGCCCCAGCATTTT.

As concerns this clonotype: A single base separates this from a much larger clone, so it may be a read error. The V call is TRBV29-1, the J call TRBJ2-7, with D uncertain. CDR3 length: 13 amino acids. Trimming pared 0 bases from V and 10 bases from J, leaving 16 bases between. Germline lookup yields CDR1 SQVTM and CDR2 ANQGSEA. The CDR3 sequence: CSVEDRGFEAQYF. For the CDR3, the DNA is TGCAGCGTTGAAGATAGAGGCTTTGAGGCCCAGTACTTC.

V usage is TRBV7-2 and J usage is TRBJ2-1, with a tentative D call TRBD1 (5 bases). V lost 3 bases to trimming and J lost 0 bases, with 15 bases between them. The CDR3 totals 17 residues. CDR1 is SGHTA and CDR2 is FQGNSA in the germline V gene. The CDR3 region has the DNA TGTGCCAGCAGCTTCCCTGACTGGGGCAGCTCCTACAATGAGCAGTTCTTC. Amino acids: CASSFPDWGSSYNEQFF.

The chain joins TRBV27 to TRBJ2-1, with a weak D call TRBD2 (6 bases). CDR1 is MNHEY and CDR2 is SMNVEV in the germline V gene (reference sequence). CDR3 length: 13 amino acids. V gave up 4 bases and J gave up 8 bases, with 12 bases separating them. CDR3: CASSSGVSHEQFF. CDR3 nucleotides: TGTGCCAGCAGTTCGGGAGTTAGCCATGAGCAGTTCTTC.

V gene TRBV6-7 combines with J gene TRBJ2-7; perhaps D is TRBD1 or TRBD2 (6 bases each). TRBV6-7 is an open reading frame whose function is uncertain. V was pared by 5 bases and J by 2 bases, with 13 bases between. The length of the CDR3 is 14 residues. CDR3 region: CASSRPGATYEQYF. CDR3 bases: TGTGCCAGCAGTCGCCCGGGGGCAACCTACGAGCAGTACTTC.

This clonotype was counted between two and nine times. This sequence joins TRBV27 and TRBJ2-5; a possible D gene is TRBD2 (5 bases). The J call could be wrong; TRBJ2-7 is a better fit for the DNA end. The CDR3 loop spans 19 amino acids. Germline-derived CDR1 and CDR2 are MNHEY and SMNVEV (reference sequence). This CDR3 is CANSFRGFRTGMGTYEQYF. The CDR3 nucleotides read TGTGCCAACAGCTTTCGGGGTTTCCGAACCGGAATGGGAACCTACGAGCAGTACTTC.

Regarding this clonotype: A read error is possible here, since a much larger clone lies one base away. This chain joins TRBV7-2 and TRBJ2-1; 8 nucleotides align to TRBD2. CDR3 length: 15 amino acids. Germline CDR1 and CDR2: SGHTA and FQGNSA. For the CDR3, the DNA is TGTGCCAGCAGACATGCGGGGGGCCCCTACAGTGAGCAGTTCTTC. This gives the protein CASRHAGGPYSEQFF.

The V and J genes are TRBV28 and TRBJ2-1; D could derive from TRBD1 or TRBD2 (5 bases each). The CDR3 contains 16 residues. V was trimmed by 5 bases and J by 2 bases, leaving 16 bases between them. Germline values: CDR1 MDHEN, CDR2 SYDVKM. The CDR3 DNA follows: TGTGCCAGCAGTAAACCGGGACCACTAACCTACAATGAGCAGTTCTTC. Translated, it gives CASSKPGPLTYNEQFF.

V usage is TRBV2 and J usage is TRBJ2-7, with D possibly TRBD1 on 6 matching bases. The CDR3 is made up of 16 amino acids. CDR1 is SNHLY and CDR2 is FYNNEI in the germline V gene. V lost 6 bases to trimming and J lost 7 bases, with 25 bases between them. The CDR3 DNA follows: TGTGCCAGCAGGGTGGGGGCCCCGAGCTCCTACAATGAGCAGTACTTC. Its protein is CASRVGAPSSYNEQYF.

J is TRBJ2-5 and V is TRBV12-3 or TRBV12-4; perhaps TRBD1 as D (6 bases). The J call is uncertain, as TRBJ2-1 better fits the DNA end. This CDR3 contains 14 residues. This CDR3 is CASSDRDTQETQFF. The CDR3 DNA reads TGTGCCAGCAGCGACCGGGACACCCAAGAGACCCAGTTCTTC.

The J gene is TRBJ2-3, the V gene TRBV2, with 10 bases lining up with TRBD2. This CDR3 spans 15 amino acids. The ends lost 6 bases at V and 1 base at J; junction bases unmatched: 4. CDR1 SNHLY and CDR2 FYNNEI come from the germline V gene. The CDR3: CASRVGLAGTDTQYF. Written as DNA, the CDR3 is TGTGCCAGCAGGGTCGGACTAGCGGGCACAGATACGCAGTATTTT.

This chain joins TRBV5-1 and TRBJ2-1; a possible D gene is TRBD2 (5 bases). This CDR3 is 12 amino acids long. V dropped 3 bases and J dropped 10 bases, with 11 bases sitting between them. CDR1 and CDR2 (germline): SGHRS, YFSETQ. The CDR3 DNA reads TGCGCCAGCAGCTCTCAAGACTACGAGCAGTTCTTC. Protein sequence: CASSSQDYEQFF.

This clonotype was detected only once. The CDR3 spells CASSKSQGSSQPQHF. The CDR3 coding sequence is TGTGCCAGCAGTAAATCACAGGGATCCAGTCAGCCCCAGCATTTT. The chain employs TRBV6-6 and TRBJ1-5; TRBD1 might be the D (6 bases). The length of the CDR3 is 15 residues. V lost 5 bases, J lost 6 bases, and 17 bases lay in between. CDR1 MNHNY and CDR2 SVGAGI come from the germline V gene (reference sequence).

This clonotype turned up a few times. The CDR3: CASRLGTRILGSNQPQHF. CDR3 nucleotides: TGTGCCAGCAGACTCGGGACAAGGATCCTTGGGAGCAATCAGCCCCAGCATTTT. The J gene is TRBJ1-5, the V gene TRBV28, with a weak D call TRBD1 (6 bases). The germline CDR1 and CDR2 sequences are MDHEN and SYDVKM. The V gene lost 6 bases and the J gene lost 1 base, with 22 bases spanning the gap. CDR3 length: 18 amino acids. Drawing the rest from reference TRBV28 and TRBJ1-5, the complete variable domain is DVKVTQSSRYLVKRTGEKVFLECVQDMDHENMFWYRQDPGLGLRLIYFSYDVKMKEKGDIPEGYSVSREKKERFSLILESASTNQTSMYLCASRLGTRILGSNQPQHFGDGTRLSIL.

This clonotype was picked up a small number of times. This chain joins TRBV7-9 and TRBJ1-3; tentatively, D is TRBD1 (6 bases). Between the trimmed V and J ends, which lost 5 bases and 0 bases, there was a span of 14 bases. CDR3 length: 16 amino acids. Germline CDR1 reads SEHNR; CDR2 reads FQNEAQ (reference sequence). CDR3 nucleotides: TGTGCCAGCAGCGAGGGGGGCTCCTACTCTGGAAACACCATATATTTT. Translating gives CASSEGGSYSGNTIYF.